This record concerns one T cell receptor beta chain sequence. This clone was seen a single time. The antigen this receptor binds is unknown. No base qualities exist here, and no much larger clone lies one base off it. The CDR3 starts with the cysteine, ends with the phenylalanine, and has 15 residues. The CDR3 DNA has 45 bases and is translated from base 1. CDR1 and CDR2 are drawn from the germline V gene: KGHSH, LQKENI. V has 4 bases trimmed and J has 5 bases trimmed; junction bases matching no gene number 7. These data belong to a study of blood T cell repertoires in COVID-19 (dated by TCRdb to the early 2020s). With regard to the full study: Collaborator samples came from the United States, Italy and Spain and covered acute and convalescent phases of COVID-19. A freely available public database, intended as a resource for researchers studying the immune response to SARS-CoV-2, is where the repertoires were released. The material from the prospective study consisted of cDNA or gDNA derived from T cells, B-cell-depleted T cells, or PBMCs. The samples were drawn from the first 160 participants of the ongoing ImmuneRACE study and from under 1,500 subjects provided by 6 global collaborators. HLA class I and class II types, where available, came from metadata supplied by the sample provider rather than from assay-based typing. Nearly every sample came with metadata listing a de-identified subject ID, COVID-19 status, age in years and sex. The dataset comprised deeply sampled blood TCRbeta repertoires from subjects exposed to, actively infected with, or recovered from COVID-19. The paper as a whole reports these results and caveats: The amount of clinical and demographic metadata varied by source and participant and was provided uncurated.

The immunoSEQ Assay, a bias-controlled multiplex PCR, was used to amplify TCRbeta CDR3 regions from genomic DNA. Turning to the authors' computational methods: The number of nucleated cells in each sample was estimated from the amplification of reference gene primers within the assay. Sequence reads were collapsed and filtered to measure the absolute abundance of every unique TCRbeta CDR3 rearrangement. For each sample, productive Simpson clonality was calculated as the square root of Simpson's diversity index over productive rearrangements. TCRdb took over this immuneACCESS table, retaining in-frame rearrangements with V and J assigned. Such tables are incomplete; in checked studies, under half of the missing clones stem from an unresolved V gene, and the remainder is unexplained. The V and J calls and clone size were taken over from that table, and D and trimming were inferred from the DNA. This sample is represented by roughly 120,000 clones; 70% to 80% of them were singletons. About 6.8% of the sample is held by the ten biggest clonotypes.

The collaborating institutions used their own protocols to collect whole blood in K2EDTA tubes. For TCRbeta analysis, collaborator samples were shipped as frozen whole blood, as isolated PBMCs, or as DNA extracted from either sample type. This sequence was found in a man in his 70s with acute or convalescent COVID-19. Sample: peripheral blood. The chain was built from TRBV18 and TRBJ2-1; 8 central nucleotides agree with TRBD2. The DNA sequence follows: TGTGCCAGCTCACGGGCTAGCGGGCCAAACAATGAGCAGTTCTTC. This gives the protein CASSRASGPNNEQFF. Supplemented by the reference TRBV18 and TRBJ2-1 proteins around the CDR3, the complete variable domain is NAGVMQNPRHLVRRRGQEARLRCSPMKGHSHVYWYRQLPEEGLKFMVYLQKENIIDESGMPKERFSAEFPKEGPSILRIQQVVRGDSAAYFCASSRASGPNNEQFFGPGTRLTVL.